These 19 T cell receptor beta chains were sequenced from one sample in a study of blood T cells in healthy people across ages. For the second PCR, which ran for roughly 6 to 12 cycles, a sample-barcoded 5' primer and a J-beta primer mix were used. TCRdb independently ran MiXCR on the 5' RACE reads; one entry per CDR3 protein. The data contain about 650,000 distinct CDR3 sequences, roughly 30% of them singletons. The sample comprised blood. The receptors were sampled from a woman older than 75 in good health.

This clonotype was seen only a few times. Given a much more abundant clone one base away, this may be a read error. The chain combines TRBV6-2 or TRBV6-3 with TRBJ2-7, with 10 bases fitting TRBD1. V gave up 6 bases and J gave up 5 bases; unmatched junction bases: 7. The CDR3 loop spans 14 amino acids. Germline values: CDR1 MNHEY, CDR2 SVGEGT. CDR3 region: CASRDDRGLHEQYF. CDR3 nucleotides: TGTGCCAGCAGGGACGACAGGGGGCTCCACGAGCAGTACTTC.

This clonotype was seen many times. The J gene is TRBJ1-2, the V gene TRBV4-1; 7 bases fit TRBD1. V lost 3 bases to trimming and J lost 7 bases; unmatched junction nucleotides: 11. CDR3 length: 15 amino acids. Germline V gene lookup returns CDR1 MGHRA and CDR2 YSYEKL. CDR3 nucleotide sequence: TGCGCCAGCAGCCAGGGCCGAGACAGGGCCTCTGGCTACACCTTC. Its protein is CASSQGRDRASGYTF.

In regard to this clonotype: Since a much larger clone is just one base distant, this may be a read error. The chain joins TRBV7-9 to TRBJ1-2; no clear D. From germline, CDR1 is SEHNR and CDR2 FQNEAQ (reference sequence). This CDR3 is 11 amino acids long. CDR3 sequence: CSSSQNYGYTF. CDR3 DNA sequence: TGTTCCAGCAGCCAAAACTATGGCTACACCTTC.

About this clonotype itself: This may be a read error: a much more frequent sequence differs by one nucleotide. The chain employs TRBV28 and TRBJ2-7; D gene unclear. The CDR3 loop spans 14 amino acids. Germline assignment: CDR1 MDHEN and CDR2 SYDVKM. With 6 bases removed from V and 0 bases from J, the gap between germline ends came to 12 bases. The DNA for the CDR3 is TGTGCCAGCAGGTTCAGTAGGGCCTCCTACGAGCAGTACTTC. Amino acid sequence: CASRFSRASYEQYF.

As regards this clonotype: This may arise from a read error, as a much more abundant clone is one base away. This chain links TRBV27 with TRBJ1-2, with 8 bases fitting TRBD1. The junction had 10 bases not matched to a gene; V was cut back by 8 bases and J by 8 bases. Germline CDR1 MNHEY, CDR2 SMNVEV (reference sequence). The CDR3 length is 13 residues. CDR3 DNA sequence: TGTGCCAGCGGTTCGGACAGGGCGGGCGGCTACACCTTC. It translates to CASGSDRAGGYTF.

This clonotype was picked up a small number of times. Being one base from a much bigger clone, this may be a read error. The chain carries TRBV5-1 and TRBJ2-5; TRBD1 matches 8 bases. The V and J ends lost 4 bases and 8 bases, in that order; junction bases with no gene match: 10. Germline CDR1 SGHRS, CDR2 YFSETQ. This CDR3 comprises 14 residues. The CDR3 sequence: CASSRGTGLVTQYF. In nucleotides, the CDR3 is TGCGCCAGCAGCCGCGGGACAGGCCTAGTTACCCAGTACTTC.

This clonotype was seen at least ten times. The chain uses TRBV9 and TRBJ2-1; 9 bases are a match to TRBD2. Germline CDR1 is SGDLS and CDR2 is YYNGEE. Germline trimming cut 0 bases from V and 4 bases from J; bases unmatched to any gene: 5. CDR3 size: 16 residues. The CDR3 here is CASSVGGLAGYNEQFF. The CDR3 DNA sequence: TGTGCCAGCAGCGTAGGAGGGCTAGCGGGGTACAATGAGCAGTTCTTC.

This clonotype was observed at least ten times. The chain has TRBV6-1 and TRBJ1-5, with D uncertain. The V end was cut by 2 bases, the J end by 6 bases, with 8 bases between. The CDR3 is made up of 13 amino acids. From germline, CDR1 is MNHNS and CDR2 SASEGT. CDR3 loop: CASSESPVQPQHF. CDR3 nucleotides: TGTGCCAGCAGTGAATCCCCTGTTCAGCCCCAGCATTTT.

This clonotype was seen just once. V is TRBV19 and J is TRBJ1-1; D gene uncertain. V lost 3 bases to trimming and J lost 1 base, with 6 bases between them. The CDR3 loop spans 13 amino acids. The V gene's germline CDR1 is LNHDA and CDR2 SQIVND (reference sequence). The CDR3 DNA reads TGTGCCAGTAGTATCTTGCAGAACACTGAAGCTTTCTTT. Amino acids: CASSILQNTEAFF.

This clonotype was seen ten or more times. The gene calls are TRBV12-3 or TRBV12-4 and TRBJ1-6; 7 nucleotides align to TRBD1. V gave up 6 bases and J gave up 7 bases; unmatched junction bases: 6. This CDR3 has 14 amino acids. CDR3 in amino acids: CASRAGTANSPLHF. DNA for the CDR3: TGTGCCAGCAGAGCCGGGACAGCAAATTCACCCCTCCACTTT.

The chain is built from TRBV5-6 and TRBJ1-1; D unclear. V gave up 0 bases and J gave up 3 bases, with 12 bases separating them. This CDR3 has 15 amino acids. Germline V gives CDR1 SGHDT, CDR2 YYEEEE. In nucleotides, the CDR3 is TGTGCCAGCAGCTTGGCCGTGAGGGTGGACACTGAAGCTTTCTTT. This translates into CASSLAVRVDTEAFF. The full variable domain, its missing parts supplied by reference TRBV5-6 and TRBJ1-1, is DAGVTQSPTHLIKTRGQQVTLRCSPKSGHDTVSWYQQALGQGPQFIFQYYEEEERQRGNFPDRFSGHQFPNYSSELNVNALLLGDSALYLCASSLAVRVDTEAFFGQGTRLTVV.

This clonotype occurred a few times. In DNA form, the CDR3 reads TGTGCCAGCAGGCCCGACAGGGGAATCACTGAAGCTTTCTTT. Amino acid sequence: CASRPDRGITEAFF. The chain combines TRBV28 with TRBJ1-1, with TRBD1 matching over 8 bases. Germline assignment: CDR1 MDHEN and CDR2 SYDVKM. This CDR3 region has 14 residues. Trimming at V came to 6 bases and at J to 4 bases, leaving 7 bases not matched to a gene.

The rearrangement uses TRBV6-2 or TRBV6-3 and TRBJ1-5, with D possibly TRBD1 on 6 matching bases. CDR3 length equals 15 residues. CDR1 MNHEY and CDR2 SVGEGT come from the germline V gene. V lost 5 bases and J 3 bases, leaving 14 bases between the germline ends. CDR3 DNA: TGTGCCAGCAGTCGGACAGACTATAACAATCAGCCCCAGCATTTT. Its protein is CASSRTDYNNQPQHF.

Regarding this clonotype: A much larger clone differs by one base, so this may be a read error. V is TRBV30 and J is TRBJ2-1, with D maybe TRBD1 (5 bases). The CDR3 length is 12 residues. Germline CDR1 is GTSNPN and CDR2 is SVGIG (reference sequence). With 0 bases removed from V and 12 bases from J, the gap between germline ends came to 12 bases. Here the CDR3 DNA reads TGTGCCTGGAGTGTACAGGCAGATGGGCAGTTCTTC. This codes for CAWSVQADGQFF.

CDR3 region: CSARDTGGSNYEQYF. As DNA, the CDR3 is TGCAGTGCTAGAGATACGGGAGGGTCTAACTACGAGCAGTACTTC. This chain joins TRBV20-1 and TRBJ2-7, with 8 bases fitting TRBD2. With 0 bases clipped from V and 3 bases from J, the junction kept 7 bases outside the gene matches. Per germline, CDR1 DFQATT and CDR2 SNEGSKA (reference sequence). The CDR3 runs to 15 residues.

Comment on this clonotype: A much larger clone differs by one base, so this may be a read error. J is TRBJ2-7 and V is TRBV6-5, with a weak D call TRBD2 (5 bases). The J call may be incorrect, as the DNA end agrees better with TRBJ2-4. Germline V gives CDR1 MNHEY, CDR2 SVGAGI. The CDR3 runs to 14 residues. In nucleotides, the CDR3 is TGTGCCAGCGGGAGTAGTGAATTAGAGAACATTCAGTACTTC. It yields the protein CASGSSELENIQYF.

This clonotype was seen a few times. V usage is TRBV20-1 and J usage is TRBJ2-7; TRBD1 matches 8 bases. CDR3 length: 14 amino acids. Per the germline V gene, CDR1 is DFQATT and CDR2 is SNEGSKA (reference sequence). The ends lost 5 bases at V and 4 bases at J; junction bases unmatched: 10. CDR3 in DNA: TGCAGTGCTGTACCCGGGACAGGTACTTACGAGCAGTACTTC. The encoded protein is CSAVPGTGTYEQYF.

This clonotype was seen at least ten times. The chain couples TRBV7-2 to TRBJ1-2, with D possibly TRBD1 on 6 matching bases. The CDR3 loop spans 14 amino acids. Between the trimmed V and J ends, which lost 5 bases and 4 bases, there was a span of 14 bases. Germline V gene lookup returns CDR1 SGHTA and CDR2 FQGNSA. This CDR3 reads CASSPLTGSYGYTF. The DNA of the CDR3 is TGTGCCAGCAGCCCGTTAACAGGGAGCTATGGCTACACCTTC.

The chain uses TRBV7-2 and TRBJ1-4; TRBD1 agrees at 8 bases. Germline CDR1 SGHTA, CDR2 FQGNSA. The CDR3 spans 16 residues. V shed 3 bases, J shed 5 bases, and the junction held 8 bases outside the gene matches. The CDR3 spells CASSLEPGQANEKLFF. DNA of the CDR3: TGTGCCAGCAGCTTGGAACCGGGACAGGCAAATGAAAAACTGTTTTTT.